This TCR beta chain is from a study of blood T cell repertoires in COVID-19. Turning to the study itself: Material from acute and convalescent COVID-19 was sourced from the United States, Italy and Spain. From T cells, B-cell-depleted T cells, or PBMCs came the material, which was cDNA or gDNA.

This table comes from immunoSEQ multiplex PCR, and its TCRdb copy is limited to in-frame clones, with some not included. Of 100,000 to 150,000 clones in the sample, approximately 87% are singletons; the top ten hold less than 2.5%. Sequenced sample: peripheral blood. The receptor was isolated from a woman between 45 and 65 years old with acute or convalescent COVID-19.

The CDR3 sequence: CASSPPGSYEQYF. CDR3 DNA sequence: TGTGCCAGCAGCCCACCCGGCTCCTACGAGCAGTACTTC. This sequence joins TRBV7-9 and TRBJ2-7; no clear D. The CDR3 runs to 13 residues. Germline loops: CDR1 SEHNR, CDR2 FQNEAQ (reference sequence). V dropped 5 bases and J dropped 0 bases, with 8 bases sitting between them.